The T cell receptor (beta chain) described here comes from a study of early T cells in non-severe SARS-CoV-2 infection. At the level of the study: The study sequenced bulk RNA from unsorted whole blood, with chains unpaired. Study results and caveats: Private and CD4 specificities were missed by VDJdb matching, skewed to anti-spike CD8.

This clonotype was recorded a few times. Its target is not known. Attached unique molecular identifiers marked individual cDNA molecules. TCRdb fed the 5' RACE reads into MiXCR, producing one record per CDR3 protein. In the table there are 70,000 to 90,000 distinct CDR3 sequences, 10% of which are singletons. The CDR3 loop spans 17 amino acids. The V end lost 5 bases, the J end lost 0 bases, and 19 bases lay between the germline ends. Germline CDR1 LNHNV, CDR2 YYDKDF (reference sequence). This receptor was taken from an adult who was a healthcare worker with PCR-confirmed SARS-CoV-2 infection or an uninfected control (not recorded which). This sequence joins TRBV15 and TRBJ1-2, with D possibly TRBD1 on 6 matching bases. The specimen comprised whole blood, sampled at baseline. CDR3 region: CATSARDMAKANYGYTF. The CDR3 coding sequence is TGTGCCACCAGCGCAAGGGACATGGCTAAGGCTAACTATGGCTACACCTTC.